Here is one T cell receptor beta chain with its context. Patients from Seattle were sampled longitudinally, starting during active infection. The sample originates from a study of blood T cell repertoires in COVID-19. Whole-study context: Spain, Italy and the United States supplied samples that represented acute and convalescent COVID-19.

Trimming cost V 0 bases and J 3 bases, with 14 bases left between them. The CDR3 consists of 16 residues. The germline V gene encodes CDR1 MNHEY and CDR2 SMNVEV (reference sequence). Clones were sequenced by immunoSEQ multiplex PCR, and TCRdb holds only the in-frame ones, with some missing. The data hold some 450,000 clones, with about 87% observed a single time. The sample consisted of peripheral blood. This clonotype was obtained from a woman aged 45-59 years with COVID-19, enrolled during active disease. This rearrangement joins TRBV27 to TRBJ1-2; possibly TRBD1 for D (5 bases). The CDR3 spells CASSLSRGMGDYGYTF. CDR3 nucleotide sequence: TGTGCCAGCAGTTTATCCCGGGGGATGGGGGACTATGGCTACACCTTC.